The 2 T cell receptor beta chains in this list originate from one sample, sequenced in a study of OX40 agonist ivuxolimab in advanced cancers. TCRdb's table, derived via immunoSEQ multiplex PCR, lists solely in-frame clones and lacks some. The profile shows more than 50,000 clones, around 90% of them singletons. Sequencing used CD4+ or CD8+ T cells sorted from blood, obtained in a trial of the OX40 agonist ivuxolimab. Every receptor here comes from an adult with an advanced solid tumor such as melanoma, head and neck, liver or kidney cancer.

In its sample, this clone was seen once. This chain links TRBV28 with TRBJ1-2, with TRBD1 matching over 7 bases. Germline CDR1 and CDR2: MDHEN and SYDVKM. With V trimmed by 8 bases and J by 5 bases, 11 bases remained unmatched. The CDR3 sequence is 14 residues long. CDR3 sequence (DNA): TGTGCCAGCGAGGGGGCCTTACGTCCGTATGGCTACACCTTC. It translates to CASEGALRPYGYTF.

The rearrangement joins TRBV19 to TRBJ1-5; D remains unclear. This CDR3 contains 16 residues. Germline assignment: CDR1 LNHDA and CDR2 SQIVND (reference sequence). Trimming cost V 3 bases and J 7 bases, with 19 bases left between them. DNA for the CDR3: TGTGCCAGTAGTATCTCGGCCCTTACATCTTGGCAGCCCCAGCATTTT. Its protein is CASSISALTSWQPQHF. Full variable domain (rest looked up from reference TRBV19 and TRBJ1-5): DGGITQSPKYLFRKEGQNVTLSCEQNLNHDAMYWYRQDPGQGLRLIYYSQIVNDFQKGDIAEGYSVSREKKESFPLTVTSAQKNPTAFYLCASSISALTSWQPQHFGDGTRLSIL.